The entry below describes one T cell receptor beta chain. CDR1 and CDR2 (germline): MDHEN, SYDVKM. Trimming at V came to 2 bases and at J to 5 bases, leaving 5 bases not matched to a gene. The CDR3 runs 14 residues. RNA extraction and reverse transcription yielded cDNA as sequencing template. Profiled with immunoSEQ multiplex PCR; TCRdb holds only in-frame clones, not every one. The data contain about 180,000 clones, roughly 60% of them singletons. This record belongs to a study of CD8+ T cells in alopecia areata. Whole-study context: Oral tofacitinib (5 to 10 mg twice daily) was administered to treated patients.

V and J are TRBV28 and TRBJ1-2; TRBD1 aligns across 7 bases. This clonotype was sampled from a human donor with alopecia areata. Material: CD4+ T cells sorted from blood, obtained at week 0. In nucleotides, the CDR3 is TGTGCCAGCAGTTTAGGGACAGTTGGATATGGCTACACCTTC. The encoded protein is CASSLGTVGYGYTF.